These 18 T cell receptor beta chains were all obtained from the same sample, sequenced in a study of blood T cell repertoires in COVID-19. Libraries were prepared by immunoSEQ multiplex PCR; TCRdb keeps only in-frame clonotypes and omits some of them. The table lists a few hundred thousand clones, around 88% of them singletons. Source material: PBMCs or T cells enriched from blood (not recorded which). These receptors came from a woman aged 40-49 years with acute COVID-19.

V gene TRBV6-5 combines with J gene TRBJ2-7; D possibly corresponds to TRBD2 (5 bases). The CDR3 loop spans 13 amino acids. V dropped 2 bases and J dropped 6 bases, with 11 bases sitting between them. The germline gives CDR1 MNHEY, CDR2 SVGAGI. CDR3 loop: CASSYTRGSEQYF. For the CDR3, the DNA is TGTGCCAGCAGTTACACTCGCGGGTCCGAGCAGTACTTC.

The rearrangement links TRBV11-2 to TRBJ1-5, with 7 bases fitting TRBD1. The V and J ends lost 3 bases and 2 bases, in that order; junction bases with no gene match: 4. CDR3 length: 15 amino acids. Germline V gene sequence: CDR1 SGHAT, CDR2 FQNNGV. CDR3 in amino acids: CASSLGQGGNQPQHF. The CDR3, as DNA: TGTGCCAGCAGCTTGGGGCAGGGGGGCAATCAGCCCCAGCATTTT.

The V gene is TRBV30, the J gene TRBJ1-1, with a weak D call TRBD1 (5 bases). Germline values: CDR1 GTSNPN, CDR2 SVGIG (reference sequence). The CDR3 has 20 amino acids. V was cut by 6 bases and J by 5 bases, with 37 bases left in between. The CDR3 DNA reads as TGTGCCTGCAAGCCCGGGACTAGGTCCCGATTCGGGATGTCGGGTACTGAAGCTTTCTTT. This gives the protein CACKPGTRSRFGMSGTEAFF. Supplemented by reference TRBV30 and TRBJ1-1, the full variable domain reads SQTIHQWPATLVQPVGSPLSLECTVEGTSNPNLYWYRQAAGRGLQLLFYSVGIGQISSEVPQNLSASRPQDRQFILSSKKLLLSDSGFYLCACKPGTRSRFGMSGTEAFFGQGTRLTVV.

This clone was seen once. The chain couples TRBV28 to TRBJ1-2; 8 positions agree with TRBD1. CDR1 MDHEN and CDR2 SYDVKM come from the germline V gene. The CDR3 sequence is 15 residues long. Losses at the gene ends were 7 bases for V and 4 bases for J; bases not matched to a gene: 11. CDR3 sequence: CASTVPGQVPYGYTF. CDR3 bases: TGTGCCAGCACCGTCCCGGGACAGGTCCCCTATGGCTACACCTTC.

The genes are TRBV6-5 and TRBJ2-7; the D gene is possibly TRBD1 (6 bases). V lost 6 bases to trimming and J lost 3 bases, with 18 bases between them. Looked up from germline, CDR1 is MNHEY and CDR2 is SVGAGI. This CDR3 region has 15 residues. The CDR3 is CASRFLDSPHYEQYF. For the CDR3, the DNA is TGTGCCAGCAGATTCCTGGACAGTCCCCACTACGAGCAGTACTTC.

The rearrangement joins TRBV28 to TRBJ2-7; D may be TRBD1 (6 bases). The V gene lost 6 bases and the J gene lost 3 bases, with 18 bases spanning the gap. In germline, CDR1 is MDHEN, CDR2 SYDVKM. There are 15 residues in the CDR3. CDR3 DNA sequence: TGTGCCAGCAGCTCGCCCCAACAGGGACGCTACGAGCAGTACTTC. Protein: CASSSPQQGRYEQYF.

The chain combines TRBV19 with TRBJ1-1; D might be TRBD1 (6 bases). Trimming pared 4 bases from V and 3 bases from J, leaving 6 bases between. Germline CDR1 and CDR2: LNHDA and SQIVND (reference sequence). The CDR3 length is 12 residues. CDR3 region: CASSTGDTEAFF. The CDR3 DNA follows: TGTGCCAGTAGTACAGGGGACACTGAAGCTTTCTTT.

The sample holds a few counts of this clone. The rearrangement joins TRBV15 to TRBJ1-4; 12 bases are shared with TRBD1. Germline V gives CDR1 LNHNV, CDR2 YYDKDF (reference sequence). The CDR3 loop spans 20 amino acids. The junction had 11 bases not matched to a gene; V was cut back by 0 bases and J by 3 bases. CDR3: CATSRDPPGTGGPANEKLFF. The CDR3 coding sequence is TGTGCCACCAGCAGAGATCCGCCAGGGACAGGGGGCCCAGCTAATGAAAAACTGTTTTTT. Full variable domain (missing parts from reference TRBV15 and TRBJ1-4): DAMVIQNPRYQVTQFGKPVTLSCSQTLNHNVMYWYQQKSSQAPKLLFHYYDKDFNNEADTPDNFQSRRPNTSFCFLDIRSPGLGDTAMYLCATSRDPPGTGGPANEKLFFGSGTQLSVL.

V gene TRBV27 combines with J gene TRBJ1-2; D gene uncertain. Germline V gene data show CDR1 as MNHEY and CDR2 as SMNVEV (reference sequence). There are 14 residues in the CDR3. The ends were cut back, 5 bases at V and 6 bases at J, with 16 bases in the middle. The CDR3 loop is CASSPRARGHGYTF. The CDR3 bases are TGTGCCAGCAGTCCTCGGGCCCGCGGGCATGGCTACACCTTC.

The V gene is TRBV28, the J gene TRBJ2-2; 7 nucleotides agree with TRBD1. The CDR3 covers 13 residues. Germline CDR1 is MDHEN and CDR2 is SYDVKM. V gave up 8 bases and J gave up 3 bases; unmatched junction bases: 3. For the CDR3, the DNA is TGTGCCAGCTATGACAGGGACACCGGGGAGCTGTTTTTT. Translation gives CASYDRDTGELFF.

The CDR3: CASSFKRELDNEQFF. CDR3 DNA sequence: TGCGCCAGCAGCTTTAAGCGGGAACTCGACAATGAGCAGTTCTTC. The chain joins TRBV5-1 to TRBJ2-1, with 7 bases matching TRBD2. With 2 bases clipped from V and 5 bases from J, the junction kept 7 bases outside the gene matches. The V gene's germline CDR1 is SGHRS and CDR2 YFSETQ. The CDR3 is made up of 15 amino acids.

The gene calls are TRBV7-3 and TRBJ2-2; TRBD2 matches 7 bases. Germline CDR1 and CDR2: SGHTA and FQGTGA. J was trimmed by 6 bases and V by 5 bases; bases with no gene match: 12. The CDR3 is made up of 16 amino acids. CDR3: CASSREGLVVPGELFF. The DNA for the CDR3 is TGTGCCAGCAGCCGGGAAGGACTAGTCGTCCCCGGGGAGCTGTTTTTT.

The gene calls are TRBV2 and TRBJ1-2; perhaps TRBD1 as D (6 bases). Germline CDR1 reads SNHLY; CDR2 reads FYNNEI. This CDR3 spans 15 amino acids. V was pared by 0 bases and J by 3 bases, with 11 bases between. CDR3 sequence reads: CASSEAPGTYYGYTF. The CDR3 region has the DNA TGTGCCAGCAGTGAAGCCCCCGGGACATACTATGGCTACACCTTC. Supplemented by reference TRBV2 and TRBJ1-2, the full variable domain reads EPEVTQTPSHQVTQMGQEVILRCVPISNHLYFYWYRQILGQKVEFLVSFYNNEISEKSEIFDDQFSVERPDGSNFTLKIRSTKLEDSAMYFCASSEAPGTYYGYTFGSGTRLTVV.

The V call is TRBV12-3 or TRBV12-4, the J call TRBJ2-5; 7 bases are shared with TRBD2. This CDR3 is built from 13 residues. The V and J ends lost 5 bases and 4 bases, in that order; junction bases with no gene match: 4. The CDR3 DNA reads TGTGCCAGCAGTACAATAGCGGGAGAGACCCAGTACTTC. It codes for CASSTIAGETQYF.

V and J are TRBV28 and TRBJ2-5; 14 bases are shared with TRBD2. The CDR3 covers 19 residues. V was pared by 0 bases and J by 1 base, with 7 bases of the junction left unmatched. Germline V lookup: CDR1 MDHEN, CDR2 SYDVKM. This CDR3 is CASSLWQGLAGAAQETQYF. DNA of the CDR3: TGTGCCAGCAGTTTATGGCAGGGACTAGCGGGAGCAGCCCAAGAGACCCAGTACTTC.

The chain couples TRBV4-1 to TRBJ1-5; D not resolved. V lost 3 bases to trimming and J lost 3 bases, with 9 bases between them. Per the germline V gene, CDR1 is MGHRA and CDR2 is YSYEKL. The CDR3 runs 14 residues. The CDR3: CASSHSLANQPQHF. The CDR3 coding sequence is TGCGCCAGCAGCCATTCGTTAGCCAATCAGCCCCAGCATTTT.

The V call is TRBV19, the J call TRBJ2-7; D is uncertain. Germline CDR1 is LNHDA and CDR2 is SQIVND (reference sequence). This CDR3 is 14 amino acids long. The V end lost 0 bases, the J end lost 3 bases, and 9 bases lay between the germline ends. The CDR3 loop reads CASSIDLNGYEQYF. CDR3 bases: TGTGCCAGTAGTATAGATCTAAACGGCTACGAGCAGTACTTC.

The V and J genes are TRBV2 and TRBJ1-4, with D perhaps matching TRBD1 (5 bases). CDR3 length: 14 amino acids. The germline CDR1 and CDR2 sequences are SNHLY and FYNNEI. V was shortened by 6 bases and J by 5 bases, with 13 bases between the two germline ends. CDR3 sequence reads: CASRGGSSNEKLFF. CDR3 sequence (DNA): TGTGCCAGCAGGGGGGGAAGCTCGAATGAAAAACTGTTTTTT.